What follows are 10 T cell receptor beta chains derived from one specimen sequenced in a study of shared T cell receptors in the human thymus. Produced via immunoSEQ multiplex PCR; TCRdb's table is partial and in-frame only. This sample carries about 400,000 clones, around 95% of them seen once, and the ten largest clones take approximately 0.02%. The sample taken for sequencing was thymocytes. All receptors come from a human donor.

The chain recombines TRBV9 with TRBJ2-2; 9 bases match TRBD2. Germline trimming cut 0 bases from V and 5 bases from J; bases unmatched to any gene: 11. There are 18 residues in the CDR3. CDR1 and CDR2 (germline): SGDLS, YYNGEE. Here the CDR3 DNA reads TGTGCCAGCAGCGTAGGAGGTAGCGGGAGTTGGGGGACCGGGGAGCTGTTTTTT. It is translated as CASSVGGSGSWGTGELFF.

The CDR3 loop reads CASSLNISGIDRNIQYF. The CDR3, as DNA: TGTGCCAGCAGCTTAAATATTAGCGGGATCGACAGGAACATTCAGTACTTC. V usage is TRBV7-2 and J usage is TRBJ2-4, with 8 positions matching TRBD2. Germline trimming cut 2 bases from V and 7 bases from J; bases unmatched to any gene: 13. This CDR3 spans 17 amino acids. Germline loops: CDR1 SGHTA, CDR2 FQGNSA.

This clone was counted only a few times. The same CDR3 also results from other DNA sequences found in this sample. The chain employs TRBV7-2 and TRBJ1-5, with no clear D. V gave up 0 bases and J gave up 0 bases, with 0 bases separating them. Germline CDR1 reads SGHTA; CDR2 reads FQGNSA. The CDR3 is 13 residues long. Here the CDR3 reads CASSLASNQPQHF. CDR3 nucleotide sequence: TGTGCCAGCAGCTTAGCTAGCAATCAGCCCCAGCATTTT.

The chain recombines TRBV5-1 with TRBJ2-5; no clear D gene. The CDR3 runs 16 residues. The germline V gene encodes CDR1 SGHRS and CDR2 YFSETQ. Trimming stripped 4 bases from V and 1 base from J, with 17 bases between. CDR3 region: CASSPRTEAPQETQYF. CDR3 DNA: TGCGCCAGCAGCCCCCGGACCGAGGCGCCCCAAGAGACCCAGTACTTC.

The genes are TRBV2 and TRBJ1-5, with TRBD1 matching over 11 bases. The CDR3 extends over 15 amino acids. Germline CDR1 is SNHLY and CDR2 is FYNNEI. The V and J ends lost 6 bases and 8 bases, in that order; junction bases with no gene match: 9. CDR3 sequence reads: CASSRDRGFCEPQHF. The CDR3 region has the DNA TGTGCCAGCAGCCGGGACAGGGGGTTTTGTGAGCCCCAGCATTTT.

The gene calls are TRBV7-9 and TRBJ2-4, with D tentatively TRBD1 (7 bases). Trimming took off 10 bases at V and 5 bases at J, with 24 bases between the two ends. CDR1 is SEHNR, CDR2 FQNEAQ, per germline (reference sequence). This CDR3 is built from 16 residues. CDR3 bases: TGTGCCATAACAGGGGACCAACGTTGGGAGGAAAACATTCAGTACTTC. It encodes CAITGDQRWEENIQYF.

V and J are TRBV27 and TRBJ2-1; TRBD2 matches at 10 bases. Germline lookup yields CDR1 MNHEY and CDR2 SMNVEV (reference sequence). The CDR3 is 15 amino acids. With V trimmed by 8 bases and J by 2 bases, 6 bases remained unmatched. In DNA form, the CDR3 reads TGTGCCAGCCTGGGGCTAGCGGGAGCCTACAATGAGCAGTTCTTC. It translates to CASLGLAGAYNEQFF.

This chain joins TRBV28 and TRBJ1-5, with 10 nucleotides matching TRBD1. Trimming at V came to 4 bases and at J to 1 base, leaving 10 bases not matched to a gene. CDR3 length: 18 amino acids. Germline lookup yields CDR1 MDHEN and CDR2 SYDVKM. The CDR3 nucleotides read TGTGCCAGCAGTTCCAGACTCCGGACAGGGGGGAGCAATCAGCCCCAGCATTTT. It translates to CASSSRLRTGGSNQPQHF.

The chain links TRBV5-1 to TRBJ1-2, with 7 nucleotides matching TRBD1. Germline lookup yields CDR1 SGHRS and CDR2 YFSETQ. The CDR3 contains 13 residues. V shed 3 bases, J shed 1 base, and the junction held 0 bases outside the gene matches. Here the CDR3 reads CASSSGGNYGYTF. The CDR3 coding sequence is TGCGCCAGCAGCTCAGGGGGTAACTATGGCTACACCTTC.

This chain joins TRBV30 and TRBJ1-2; D gene uncertain. In germline, CDR1 is GTSNPN, CDR2 SVGIG (reference sequence). The ends were cut back, 0 bases at V and 0 bases at J, with 17 bases in the middle. CDR3 length equals 17 residues. The CDR3, as DNA: TGTGCCTGGAGTGTCGTAGAGGCAACGGCGTCTAACTATGGCTACACCTTC. This encodes CAWSVVEATASNYGYTF. The whole variable domain, remainder taken from reference TRBV30 and TRBJ1-2, is SQTIHQWPATLVQPVGSPLSLECTVEGTSNPNLYWYRQAAGRGLQLLFYSVGIGQISSEVPQNLSASRPQDRQFILSSKKLLLSDSGFYLCAWSVVEATASNYGYTFGSGTRLTVV.